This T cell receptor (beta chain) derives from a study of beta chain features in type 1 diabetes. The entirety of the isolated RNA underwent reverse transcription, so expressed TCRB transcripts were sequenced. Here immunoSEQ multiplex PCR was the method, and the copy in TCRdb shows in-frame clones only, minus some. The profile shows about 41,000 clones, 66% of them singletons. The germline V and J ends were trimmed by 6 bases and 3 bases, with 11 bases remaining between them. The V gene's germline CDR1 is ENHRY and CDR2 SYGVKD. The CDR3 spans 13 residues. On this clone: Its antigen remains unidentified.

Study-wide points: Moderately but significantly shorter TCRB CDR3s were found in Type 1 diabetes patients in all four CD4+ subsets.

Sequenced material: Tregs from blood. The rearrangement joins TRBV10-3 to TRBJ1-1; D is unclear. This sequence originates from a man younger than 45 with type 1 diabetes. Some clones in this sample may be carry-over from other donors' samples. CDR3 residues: CAISNRLDTEAFF. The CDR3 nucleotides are TGTGCCATCAGCAACAGATTGGACACTGAAGCTTTCTTT.